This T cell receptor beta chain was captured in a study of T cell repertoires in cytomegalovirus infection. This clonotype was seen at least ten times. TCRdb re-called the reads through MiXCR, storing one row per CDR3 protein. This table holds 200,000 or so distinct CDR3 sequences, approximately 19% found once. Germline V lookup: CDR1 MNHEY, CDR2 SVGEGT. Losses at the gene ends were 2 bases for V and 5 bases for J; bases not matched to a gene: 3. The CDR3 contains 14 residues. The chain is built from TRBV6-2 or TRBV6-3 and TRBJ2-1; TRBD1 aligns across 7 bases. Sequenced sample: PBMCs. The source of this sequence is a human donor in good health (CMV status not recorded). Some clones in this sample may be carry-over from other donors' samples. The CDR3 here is CASSYADRDNEQFF. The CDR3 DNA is TGTGCCAGCAGTTACGCCGACAGGGACAATGAGCAGTTCTTC.